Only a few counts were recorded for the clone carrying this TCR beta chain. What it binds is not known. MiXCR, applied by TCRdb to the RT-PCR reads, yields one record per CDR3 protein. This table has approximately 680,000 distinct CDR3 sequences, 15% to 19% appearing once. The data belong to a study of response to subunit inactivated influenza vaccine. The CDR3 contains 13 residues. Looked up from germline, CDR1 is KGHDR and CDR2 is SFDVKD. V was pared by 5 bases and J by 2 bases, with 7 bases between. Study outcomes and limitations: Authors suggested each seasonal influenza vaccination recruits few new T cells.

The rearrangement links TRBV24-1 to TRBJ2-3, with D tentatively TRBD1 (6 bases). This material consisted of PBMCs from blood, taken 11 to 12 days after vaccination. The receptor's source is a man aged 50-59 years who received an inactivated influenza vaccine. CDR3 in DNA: TGTGCCACCAGTGGGACAGACACAGATACGCAGTATTTT. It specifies CATSGTDTDTQYF.